The source of this T cell receptor (beta chain) is a study of T-cell memory formation after mild COVID-19. Findings and caveats of the study: Pre-infection memory carried some responding clones, suggesting that cross-reactive memory joined. Day 15 to 85 contracting clones showed balanced CD4/CD8; later expanders leaned CD4+.

Trimming removed 1 base from V and 1 base from J; junction bases left unmatched: 6. This CDR3 contains 16 residues. Germline lookup yields CDR1 KGHSH and CDR2 LQKENI. The authors produced TCR alpha and TCR beta cDNA libraries with sample barcodes and UMIs by 5'RACE using constant-segment primers. TCRdb analysed the 5' RACE reads with MiXCR anew, one entry per CDR3 protein. The data show roughly 400,000 distinct CDR3 sequences, with 15% to 20% seen just once and about 22% held by the top ten. Regarding this clonotype: What it binds is unknown.

The source of this sequence is a man in his late teens or twenties who had mild COVID-19 (a few samples of this study predate the infection). Cell type and time point are not known. Material: PBMCs or a T cell subset sorted from them (not recorded which). This chain connects TRBV18 to TRBJ1-1, with TRBD1 identical over 7 bases. CDR3 bases: TGTGCCAGCTCACCACAGGGGGCTGGTGGGAACACTGAAGCTTTCTTT. Translation gives CASSPQGAGGNTEAFF.